This T cell receptor (beta chain) was found in a study of Ad26.COV2.S vaccination and SARS-CoV-2 variants. In the study overall: Participants got Ad26.COV2.S intramuscularly, once or twice 56 days apart.

Study conclusions and caveats: Reportedly, spike-specific CD8+ and CD4+ T cell responses achieved substantial breadth once vaccination had taken place.

Treatment defined: roughly 19 received Ad26.COV2.S at low or high dose, single or two shots; about 5 received placebo; per-sample allocation not given. Sampling took place 63 days after the first vaccine or placebo injection. Built on an Ad26 vector, the vaccine expressed Wuhan-strain SARS-CoV-2 spike. Details on this clone: Its antigen is unidentified.

The ends were cut back, 5 bases at V and 2 bases at J, with 13 bases in the middle. The germline gives CDR1 MNHEY, CDR2 SMNVEV (reference sequence). The CDR3 loop spans 14 amino acids. Profiled with immunoSEQ multiplex PCR; TCRdb holds only in-frame clones, not every one. The table has just over 350,000 clones, 85% seen once; the top ten hold 3% to 4%. This TCR was recovered from a person between 18 and 60 years old who received the Ad26.COV2.S COVID-19 vaccine or a placebo. Material: peripheral blood, obtained in a trial of Ad26.COV2.S vaccine versus placebo. The V gene is TRBV27, the J gene TRBJ2-7; D gene uncertain. CDR3 DNA sequence: TGTGCCAGCAGTCCCCTACAGAATACCTACGAGCAGTACTTC. Protein sequence: CASSPLQNTYEQYF.